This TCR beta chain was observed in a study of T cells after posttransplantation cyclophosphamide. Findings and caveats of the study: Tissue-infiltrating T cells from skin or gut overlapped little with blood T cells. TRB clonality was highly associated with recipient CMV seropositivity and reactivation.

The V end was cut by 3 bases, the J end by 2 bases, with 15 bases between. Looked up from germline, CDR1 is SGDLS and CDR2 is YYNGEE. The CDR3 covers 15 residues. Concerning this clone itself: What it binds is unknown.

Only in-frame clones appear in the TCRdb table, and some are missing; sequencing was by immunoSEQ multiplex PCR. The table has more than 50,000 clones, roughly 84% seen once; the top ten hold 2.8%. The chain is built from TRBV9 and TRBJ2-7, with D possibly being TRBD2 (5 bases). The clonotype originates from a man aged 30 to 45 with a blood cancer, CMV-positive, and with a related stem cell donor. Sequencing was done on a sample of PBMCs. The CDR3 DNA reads TGTGCCAGCAGCGGAGGGCCCCACATTCCCTACGAGCAGTACTTC. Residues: CASSGGPHIPYEQYF.